The clone carrying this T cell receptor (beta chain) was counted at least ten times. The CDR3 covers 14 residues. TCRdb itself ran the 5' RACE reads through MiXCR, one entry per CDR3 protein. The sample has tens of thousands of distinct CDR3 sequences; over 13% are singletons. This entry is derived from a study of early T cells in non-severe SARS-CoV-2 infection. The material sequenced was whole blood. The V and J genes are TRBV21-1 and TRBJ1-1; the D call TRBD1 from the table was never checked on the DNA. TRBV21-1 is a pseudogene segment. This clonotype was sampled from an adult who was a healthcare worker with PCR-confirmed SARS-CoV-2 infection or an uninfected control (not recorded which). DNA for the CDR3: TGTGCCAGCAGACCCAAGGACAGGGGGAATCGGGCTTTCTTT. Its protein product is CASRPKDRGNRAFF.